The 10 T cell receptor beta chains in this list originate from one sample, sequenced in a study of memory CD4+ T cells and cytomegalovirus serostatus. Sequencing was performed with immunoSEQ multiplex PCR; in TCRdb, only in-frame clones are kept and a portion is missing. Among about 61,000 clones listed, 80% to 85% were seen once. The sort gate was single viable CD3+CD4+CD8-CD45RO+ cells for memory CD4+ T cells. Sequencing was performed on memory CD4+ T cells from blood. The receptors stem from an adult in good health and CMV-seronegative.

The V gene is TRBV27, the J gene TRBJ1-2, with D perhaps TRBD1 (5 bases). Trimming shortened V by 4 bases and J by 3 bases, and 9 bases separated the two germline ends. This CDR3 is built from 13 residues. Germline V gene data show CDR1 as MNHEY and CDR2 as SMNVEV (reference sequence). CDR3 in amino acids: CASSSTRDYGYTF. CDR3 DNA sequence: TGTGCCAGCAGTTCCACCAGGGACTATGGCTACACCTTC.

The V gene is TRBV5-1, the J gene TRBJ1-2, with D perhaps TRBD1 (5 bases). The CDR3 extends over 15 amino acids. V lost 0 bases, J lost 7 bases, and 16 bases lay in between. Germline CDR1 reads SGHRS; CDR2 reads YFSETQ. The DNA of the CDR3 is TGCGCCAGCAGCTTGGTTGGGGCCACCGAGCGTGGCTACACCTTC. Translating gives CASSLVGATERGYTF. The full variable domain, rest sourced from reference TRBV5-1 and TRBJ1-2, is KAGVTQTPRYLIKTRGQQVTLSCSPISGHRSVSWYQQTPGQGLQFLFEYFSETQRNKGNFPGRFSGRQFSNSRSEMNVSTLELGDSALYLCASSLVGATERGYTFGSGTRLTVV.

The chain employs TRBV5-4 and TRBJ2-7; TRBD2 agrees at 13 bases. Per germline, CDR1 SGHNT and CDR2 YYREEE (reference sequence). The CDR3 is made up of 16 amino acids. Losses at the gene ends were 4 bases for V and 4 bases for J; bases not matched to a gene: 8. The CDR3 region is CASSPGGTSGMYEQYF. The CDR3 DNA follows: TGTGCCAGCAGCCCCGGAGGGACTAGCGGGATGTACGAGCAGTACTTC.

A note on this clone: Sequence at one end of the junction differs from germline and may be a read error. This chain links TRBV9 with TRBJ2-1, with D unresolved. The CDR3 sequence is 11 residues long. Germline lookup yields CDR1 SGDLS and CDR2 YYNGEE. The CDR3 nucleotides are TGTGCCAGCAGCGATGACAAGGGCTCTATCTTC. This translates into CASSDDKGSIF.

The chain links TRBV6-6 to TRBJ1-5, with D maybe TRBD1 (5 bases). In germline, CDR1 is MNHNY, CDR2 SVGAGI (reference sequence). The CDR3 extends over 15 amino acids. V was clipped by 9 bases and J by 4 bases, with 19 bases between them. CDR3 DNA: TGTGCCAGTACGGAGACAGACCGAACAAATCAGCCCCAGCATTTT. It specifies CASTETDRTNQPQHF.

V gene TRBV18 combines with J gene TRBJ2-5; no clear D. Deletions cut 3 bases from V and 5 bases from J, with 10 bases between. The CDR3 runs 13 residues. Germline V lookup: CDR1 KGHSH, CDR2 LQKENI. This CDR3 is CASSPLTRETQYF. The CDR3 region has the DNA TGTGCCAGCTCACCGCTCACACGGGAGACCCAGTACTTC.

J is TRBJ1-2 and V is TRBV9, with 11 positions matching TRBD1. CDR1 SGDLS and CDR2 YYNGEE come from the germline V gene. The CDR3 consists of 15 residues. Unmatched junction bases numbered 8, after V lost 3 bases and J lost 7 bases. This chain's CDR3 is CASSAKPGTGGGYTF. Written as DNA, the CDR3 is TGTGCCAGCAGCGCAAAGCCGGGGACAGGGGGTGGCTACACCTTC.

This chain links TRBV6-6 with TRBJ2-2; D may match TRBD1 or TRBD2 (5 bases each). The CDR3 runs to 16 residues. The germline CDR1 and CDR2 sequences are MNHNY and SVGAGI (reference sequence). The ends were cut back, 0 bases at V and 6 bases at J, with 14 bases in the middle. The CDR3 reads CASSYSSTRGPGELFF. In nucleotides, the CDR3 is TGTGCCAGCAGTTACTCGAGTACCCGGGGACCCGGGGAGCTGTTTTTT.

The rearrangement joins TRBV5-6 to TRBJ2-7; no clear D. In germline, CDR1 is SGHDT, CDR2 YYEEEE. V was cut by 2 bases and J by 2 bases, with 14 bases left in between. This CDR3 region has 15 residues. This chain's CDR3 is CASSLRDWATYEQYF. CDR3 bases: TGTGCCAGCAGCTTAAGGGATTGGGCTACCTACGAGCAGTACTTC.

The chain has TRBV18 and TRBJ2-5; tentatively, D is TRBD2 (6 bases). V was pared by 2 bases and J by 5 bases, with 18 bases between. The CDR3 totals 16 residues. The V gene's germline CDR1 is KGHSH and CDR2 LQKENI. The CDR3 sequence is CASSPGGLVSRETQYF. Written as DNA, the CDR3 is TGTGCCAGCTCACCAGGAGGGCTCGTCTCCCGCGAGACCCAGTACTTC.